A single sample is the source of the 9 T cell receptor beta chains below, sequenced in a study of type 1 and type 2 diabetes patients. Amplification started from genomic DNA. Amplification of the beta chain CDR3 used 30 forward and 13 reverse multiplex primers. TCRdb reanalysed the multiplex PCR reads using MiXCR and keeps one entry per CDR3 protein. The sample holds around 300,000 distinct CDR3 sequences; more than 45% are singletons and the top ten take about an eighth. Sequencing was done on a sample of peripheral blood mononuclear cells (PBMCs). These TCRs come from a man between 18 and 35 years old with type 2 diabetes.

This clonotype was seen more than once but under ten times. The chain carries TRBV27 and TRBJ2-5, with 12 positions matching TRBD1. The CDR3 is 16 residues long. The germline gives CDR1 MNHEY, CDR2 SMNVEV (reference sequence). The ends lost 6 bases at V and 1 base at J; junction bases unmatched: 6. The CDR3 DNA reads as TGTGCCAGCAGCAACCGGGACAGGGGGCCCCAAGAGACCCAGTACTTC. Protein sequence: CASSNRDRGPQETQYF.

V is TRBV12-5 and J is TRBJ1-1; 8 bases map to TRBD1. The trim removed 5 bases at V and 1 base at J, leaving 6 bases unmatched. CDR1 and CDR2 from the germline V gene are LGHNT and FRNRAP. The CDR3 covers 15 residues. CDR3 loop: CASGPQGAGNTEAFF. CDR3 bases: TGTGCTAGTGGTCCCCAGGGGGCGGGGAACACTGAAGCTTTCTTT.

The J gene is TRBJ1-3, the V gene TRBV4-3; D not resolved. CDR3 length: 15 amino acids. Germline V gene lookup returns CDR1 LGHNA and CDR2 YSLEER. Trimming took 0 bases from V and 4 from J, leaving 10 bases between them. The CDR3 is CASSQEGGLGNTIYF. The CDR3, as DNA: TGCGCCAGCAGCCAAGAGGGAGGGCTCGGAAACACCATATATTTT.

CDR3 nucleotides: TGTGCCAGCAGCTTGGATTTCAGGGACAGCTCCTACGAGCAGTACTTC. Protein: CASSLDFRDSSYEQYF. The chain employs TRBV7-2 and TRBJ2-7, with 7 bases identical to TRBD1. J gave up 0 bases and V 3 bases, and 8 bases lay outside the gene matches. CDR3 size: 16 residues. The germline gives CDR1 SGHTA, CDR2 FQGNSA.

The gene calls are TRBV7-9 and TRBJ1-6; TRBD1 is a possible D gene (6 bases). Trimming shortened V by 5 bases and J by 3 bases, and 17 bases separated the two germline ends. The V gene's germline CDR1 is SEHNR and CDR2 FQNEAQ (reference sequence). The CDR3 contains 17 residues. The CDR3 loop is CASSKSPGDLYNSPLHF. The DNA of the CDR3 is TGTGCCAGCAGCAAAAGTCCAGGGGACCTCTATAATTCACCCCTCCACTTT.

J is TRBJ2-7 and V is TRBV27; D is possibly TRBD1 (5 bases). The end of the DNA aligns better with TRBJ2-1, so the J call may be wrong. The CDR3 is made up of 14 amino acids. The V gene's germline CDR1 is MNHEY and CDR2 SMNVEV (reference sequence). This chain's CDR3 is CASSLSRQSETQFF. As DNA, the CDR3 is TGTGCCAGCAGTTTATCGAGACAGTCGGAGACCCAGTTCTTC.

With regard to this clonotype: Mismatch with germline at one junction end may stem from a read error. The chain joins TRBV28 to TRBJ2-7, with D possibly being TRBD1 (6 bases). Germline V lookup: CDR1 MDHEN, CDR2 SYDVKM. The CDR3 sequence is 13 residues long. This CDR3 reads CASTLTGSCEQYF. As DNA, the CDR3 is TGTGCCAGCACGTTGACAGGCTCCTGCGAGCAGTACTTC.

The chain's CDR3 is CASTGEGNEQFF. The CDR3 bases are TGTGCCAGCACTGGAGAGGGAAATGAGCAGTTCTTC. The chain links TRBV27 to TRBJ2-1; TRBD2 might be the D (5 bases). There are 12 residues in the CDR3. V dropped 7 bases and J dropped 7 bases, with 11 bases sitting between them. Germline V gene sequence: CDR1 MNHEY, CDR2 SMNVEV (reference sequence).

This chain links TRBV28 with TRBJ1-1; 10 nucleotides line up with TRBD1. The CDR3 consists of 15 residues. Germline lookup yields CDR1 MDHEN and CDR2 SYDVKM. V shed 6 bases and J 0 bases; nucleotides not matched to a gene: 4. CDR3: CASRRQGAVNTEAFF. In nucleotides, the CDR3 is TGTGCCAGCAGGCGACAGGGGGCCGTGAACACTGAAGCTTTCTTT.